The 20 T cell receptor beta chains below all came from one sample that was sequenced in a study of Graves' ophthalmopathy and Graves' hyperthyroidism. Using RNA transcripts, the TCR beta CDR3 regions were amplified. An opening RT-PCR round employed HTBI primers and preceded a second-round multiplex PCR. One entry per CDR3 protein results from TCRdb running MiXCR on the multiplex PCR reads. The profile shows 200,000 to 300,000 distinct CDR3 sequences, around 50% of them singletons. Source material: peripheral blood. The origin of the receptors is an adult man with Graves' ophthalmopathy.

V is TRBV24-1 and J is TRBJ1-5; possible D gene TRBD1, 6 bases. This CDR3 has 13 residues. Per the germline V gene, CDR1 is KGHDR and CDR2 is SFDVKD. With 11 bases removed from V and 7 bases from J, the gap between germline ends came to 17 bases. The CDR3 is CASRTQGRQPQHF. The CDR3 DNA is TGTGCCAGCCGGACACAGGGTCGGCAGCCCCAGCATTTT.

The chain uses TRBV7-2 and TRBJ1-4; TRBD1 matches 9 bases. CDR1 SGHTA and CDR2 FQGNSA come from the germline V gene. V shed 5 bases, J shed 8 bases, and the junction held 18 bases outside the gene matches. This CDR3 has 18 residues. In DNA, the CDR3 is TGTGCCAGCAGCCCCAGAACAGGGGGCAGCGGCGGCGGGGAAAAACTGTTTTTT. Encoded protein: CASSPRTGGSGGGEKLFF.

The sample holds one count of this clonotype. The chain employs TRBV19 and TRBJ2-7; maybe TRBD1 (6 bases). Trimming stripped 4 bases from V and 4 bases from J, with 20 bases between. CDR1 is LNHDA and CDR2 is SQIVND in the germline V gene (reference sequence). CDR3 length equals 16 residues. The chain's CDR3 is CASSTKGDTGSYEQYF. For the CDR3, the DNA is TGTGCCAGTAGTACCAAAGGGGACACCGGTTCGTACGAGCAGTACTTC.

V usage is TRBV7-9 and J usage is TRBJ2-7; D may be TRBD1 (5 bases). The germline CDR1 and CDR2 sequences are SEHNR and FQNEAQ (reference sequence). The CDR3 loop spans 14 amino acids. Deletions cut 1 base from V and 2 bases from J, with 9 bases between. The DNA of the CDR3 is TGTGCCAGCAGCTTAGGGGGCGCGACCTACGAGCAGTACTTC. Its translation: CASSLGGATYEQYF.

This clonotype was counted only a few times. The J gene is TRBJ2-2, the V gene TRBV7-6; possible D gene TRBD2, 5 bases. The CDR3 is made up of 18 amino acids. CDR1 and CDR2 (germline): SGHVS, FNYEAQ. Trimming stripped 2 bases from V and 6 bases from J, with 22 bases between. The CDR3 bases are TGTGCCAGCAGCTTATCCCCTAGCCCCTACGCGGCTCCCGGGGAGCTGTTTTTT. This encodes CASSLSPSPYAAPGELFF. Using reference TRBV7-6 and TRBJ2-2 for the parts outside the CDR3, the full variable domain is GAGVSQSPRYKVTKRGQDVALRCDPISGHVSLYWYRQALGQGPEFLTYFNYEAQQDKSGLPNDRFSAERPEGSISTLTIQRTEQRDSAMYRCASSLSPSPYAAPGELFFGEGSRLTVL.

This clonotype was detected a few times. The chain employs TRBV19 and TRBJ2-7; D may be TRBD1 (5 bases). The CDR3 totals 13 residues. Germline CDR1 is LNHDA and CDR2 is SQIVND (reference sequence). The V end lost 9 bases, the J end lost 5 bases, and 17 bases lay between the germline ends. Here the CDR3 DNA reads TGTGCCAGCAGAGGTCCAGGGTCGCACGAGCAGTACTTC. Protein: CASRGPGSHEQYF.

This clonotype was recorded at least ten times. The gene calls are TRBV15 and TRBJ2-7, with 7 bases lining up with TRBD2. This CDR3 comprises 15 residues. The trim removed 1 base at V and 4 bases at J, leaving 7 bases unmatched. The germline CDR1 and CDR2 sequences are LNHNV and YYDKDF (reference sequence). The DNA for the CDR3 is TGTGCCACCAGCAGAGTTGGGGGGGAATCGTACGAGCAGTACTTC. It translates to CATSRVGGESYEQYF.

This chain joins TRBV6-1 and TRBJ1-5; 7 nucleotides line up with TRBD1. Per the germline V gene, CDR1 is MNHNS and CDR2 is SASEGT. The CDR3 contains 17 residues. The junction had 15 bases not matched to a gene; V was cut back by 7 bases and J by 3 bases. The CDR3 nucleotides are TGTGCCAGCATTTCCAGAGGTGGGACAGTCCTCAATCAGCCCCAGCATTTT. Amino acid sequence: CASISRGGTVLNQPQHF.

The rearrangement uses TRBV6-4 and TRBJ2-7, with TRBD2 identical over 13 bases. There are 17 residues in the CDR3. CDR1 is MRHNA, CDR2 SNTAGT, per germline. Trimming took 2 bases from V and 2 from J; bases not matched to a gene: 6. The CDR3, as DNA: TGTGCCAGCAGTGACCCCGAGACTAGCGGGAGGACCTACGAGCAGTACTTC. Residues: CASSDPETSGRTYEQYF.

In regard to this clonotype: This likely comes from a read error, as the CDR3 has no conserved phenylalanine or tryptophan at its end. This rearrangement joins TRBV7-6 to TRBJ1-1, with a weak D call TRBD1 (5 bases). V was clipped by 6 bases and J by 6 bases, with 17 bases between them. The CDR3 length is 14 residues. Germline values: CDR1 SGHVS, CDR2 FNYEAQ. CDR3 residues: CASSPGTGSAEAFL. CDR3 nucleotide sequence: TGTGCCAGCAGTCCCGGGACTGGGAGCGCTGAAGCTTTCCTT.

The chain is built from TRBV25-1 and TRBJ1-2, with a tentative D call TRBD1 (6 bases). V gave up 2 bases and J gave up 4 bases, with 14 bases separating them. The CDR3 spans 15 residues. Germline V CDR1 and CDR2: MGHDK, SYGVNS. The CDR3 sequence is CASSELRGRSYGYTF. CDR3 nucleotide sequence: TGTGCCAGCAGTGAACTCCGGGGGCGCAGCTATGGCTACACCTTC.

This clonotype appeared many times. The rearrangement uses TRBV6-1 and TRBJ2-6; no definite D call. The CDR3 runs to 14 residues. The ends were cut back, 4 bases at V and 1 base at J, with 5 bases in the middle. Germline V gene lookup returns CDR1 MNHNS and CDR2 SASEGT. The CDR3 region is CASSVQSGANVLTF. Here the CDR3 DNA reads TGTGCCAGCAGTGTACAGTCTGGGGCCAACGTCCTGACTTTC.

This clonotype was seen ten or more times. This chain connects TRBV25-1 to TRBJ1-2, with D uncertain. With 3 bases removed from V and 4 bases from J, the gap between germline ends came to 18 bases. Per germline, CDR1 MGHDK and CDR2 SYGVNS. The CDR3 is 16 residues long. CDR3 region: CASSDSTTGSGYGYTF. The CDR3 DNA follows: TGTGCCAGCAGTGACAGCACTACGGGGAGCGGCTATGGCTACACCTTC.

The chain carries TRBV9 and TRBJ2-2, with 8 bases fitting TRBD2. Trimming cost V 0 bases and J 0 bases; bases outside gene matches: 4. The CDR3 sequence is 17 residues long. Germline-derived CDR1 and CDR2 are SGDLS and YYNGEE. CDR3 DNA: TGTGCCAGCAGCGTAGGGCCTAGCGGGCCGAACACCGGGGAGCTGTTTTTT. Its translation: CASSVGPSGPNTGELFF.

The V gene is TRBV7-3, the J gene TRBJ2-7; tentatively, D is TRBD2 (7 bases). Germline CDR1 reads SGHTA; CDR2 reads FQGTGA. The CDR3 loop spans 13 amino acids. Trimming stripped 2 bases from V and 7 bases from J, with 12 bases between. This chain's CDR3 is CASSLEGGGEQYF. In DNA, the CDR3 is TGTGCCAGCAGCTTAGAGGGGGGAGGGGAGCAGTACTTC.

This clonotype was observed a handful of times. This rearrangement joins TRBV15 to TRBJ1-1; 9 bases fit TRBD1. Trimming at V came to 9 bases and at J to 4 bases, leaving 6 bases not matched to a gene. Germline CDR1 is LNHNV and CDR2 is YYDKDF (reference sequence). CDR3 length equals 13 residues. CDR3 coding DNA: TGTGCCACTCGTACAGGGGGCGGCACTGAAGCTTTCTTT. Translation: CATRTGGGTEAFF.

The chain uses TRBV5-8 and TRBJ2-2; 9 nucleotides agree with TRBD1. CDR1 is SGHTS, CDR2 YDEGEE, per germline. This CDR3 has 17 residues. J was trimmed by 6 bases and V by 0 bases; bases with no gene match: 9. CDR3 amino acids: CASSLVGQGSGAGELFF. CDR3 bases: TGTGCCAGCAGCTTGGTAGGACAGGGGTCCGGCGCCGGGGAGCTGTTTTTT. The whole variable domain, remainder taken from reference TRBV5-8 and TRBJ2-2, is EAGVTQSPTHLIKTRGQQATLRCSPISGHTSVYWYQQALGLGLQFLLWYDEGEERNRGNFPPRFSGRQFPNYSSELNVNALELEDSALYLCASSLVGQGSGAGELFFGEGSRLTVL.

V is TRBV12-3 or TRBV12-4 and J is TRBJ1-5, with D possibly matching TRBD1 (6 bases). Trimming left V 3 bases short and J 6 bases short, with 12 bases between. The CDR3 is 14 amino acids. CDR3 amino acids: CASSLSRGGQPQHF. The CDR3 nucleotides read TGTGCCAGCAGTTTGAGCAGGGGAGGTCAGCCCCAGCATTTT.

This clonotype appeared a few times. This chain links TRBV2 with TRBJ2-7; 12 bases map to TRBD2. Germline loops: CDR1 SNHLY, CDR2 FYNNEI. V was clipped by 6 bases and J by 0 bases; unmatched bases: 3. The CDR3 is 15 residues long. The CDR3 nucleotides read TGTGCCAGCAGGCGGACTAGCGGGACCTCCTACGAGCAGTACTTC. Protein product: CASRRTSGTSYEQYF.

This clonotype was detected only a few times. Mismatch with germline at one junction end may stem from a read error. The chain uses TRBV27 and TRBJ1-5, with D unresolved. Germline V gene data show CDR1 as MNHEY and CDR2 as SMNVEV (reference sequence). The CDR3 spans 12 residues. The CDR3 is CASSVEGQAQHF. The CDR3 bases are TGTGCCAGCAGTGTCGAGGGTCAGGCCCAGCATTTT.